By sample fraction, the clone carrying this T cell receptor beta chain is medium-sized (0.01 to 0.1%). The data stem from a study of T cells after somatic rescue of genetic block. Clones were sequenced by immunoSEQ multiplex PCR, and TCRdb holds only the in-frame ones, with some missing. The table shows just over 14,000 clones, with 60% to 80% occurring only once. Germline values: CDR1 PRHDT, CDR2 FYEKMQ (reference sequence). With 1 base removed from V and 1 base from J, the gap between germline ends came to 14 bases. The CDR3 is made up of 16 amino acids. The receptor comes from a boy between 5 and 17 years old. Sequencing input: peripheral blood mononuclear cells (PBMCs). The V call is TRBV13, the J call TRBJ2-7; TRBD1 is a possible D gene (6 bases). The CDR3 protein is CASSLEGVGRSYEQYF. CDR3 in DNA: TGTGCCAGCAGCTTAGAGGGGGTGGGCAGATCCTACGAGCAGTACTTC.